What follows is one T cell receptor (beta chain) and its context. What it binds is not known. Measured with immunoSEQ multiplex PCR; TCRdb has only the in-frame clones, and not every one. Here the sample spans tens of thousands of clones, around nine tenths being singletons. The data were taken from a study of OX40 agonist ivuxolimab in advanced cancers. Findings of the study overall: Relatively little clonal expansion, among the lowest observed, appeared in partial responders at 0.1-3.0 mg/kg. Expanded clones were, on average, more numerous in CD8+ T cells than in CD4+.

Prior autoimmune disease or systemic immunosuppression barred patients. The investigators sampled blood at baseline, at cycle 4 day 1, and at cycle 7 day 1. Looked up from germline, CDR1 is SGHVS and CDR2 is FNYEAQ. Trimming removed 4 bases from V and 8 bases from J, with 21 bases in between. The CDR3 covers 16 residues. Source: CD4+ or CD8+ T cells sorted from blood, taken in a trial of the OX40 agonist ivuxolimab. The clonotype comes from an adult with an advanced solid tumor such as melanoma, head and neck, liver or kidney cancer. The chain employs TRBV7-6 and TRBJ2-1; weak D call: TRBD2 (7 bases). The CDR3 is CASSSLTSGGADEQFF. DNA for the CDR3: TGTGCCAGCAGCTCCCTAACTAGTGGGGGGGCCGATGAGCAGTTCTTC.